Following are 10 T cell receptor beta chains from one sample sequenced in a study of blood T cell repertoires in COVID-19. The method was immunoSEQ multiplex PCR; TCRdb's version includes in-frame clones alone and lacks a portion of them. The data show 80,000 to 130,000 clones, roughly 89% seen once. Sequencing used peripheral blood. Every receptor here comes from a man between 65 and 85 years old with acute or convalescent COVID-19.

The V and J genes are TRBV7-6 and TRBJ1-6; unclear D gene. CDR3 length equals 15 residues. V lost 4 bases and J 0 bases, leaving 7 bases between the germline ends. The germline V gene has CDR1 SGHVS and CDR2 FNYEAQ. CDR3 DNA sequence: TGTGCCAGCAGCTATGGGAGCTCCTATAATTCACCCCTCCACTTT. Its protein is CASSYGSSYNSPLHF.

The chain carries TRBV6-5 and TRBJ1-5, with a possible D match to TRBD1 (6 bases). The germline CDR1 and CDR2 sequences are MNHEY and SVGAGI. The CDR3 extends over 14 amino acids. Trimming shortened V by 6 bases and J by 6 bases, and 15 bases separated the two germline ends. CDR3 sequence reads: CASSTNRVGQPQHF. The DNA for the CDR3 is TGTGCCAGCAGCACGAACAGGGTCGGTCAGCCCCAGCATTTT.

The chain uses TRBV5-5 and TRBJ2-7, with 9 bases identical to TRBD2. CDR3 length: 15 amino acids. With V trimmed by 5 bases and J by 0 bases, 6 bases remained unmatched. Germline CDR1 and CDR2: SGHKS and YYEKEE (reference sequence). CDR3 sequence reads: CASSRLAGSSYEQYF. In DNA, the CDR3 is TGTGCCAGCAGTCGGCTAGCGGGGAGCTCCTACGAGCAGTACTTC.

The rearrangement links TRBV10-3 to TRBJ1-4, with 7 nucleotides matching TRBD1. Germline V gene lookup returns CDR1 ENHRY and CDR2 SYGVKD. The CDR3 runs to 14 residues. Trimming at V came to 4 bases and at J to 7 bases, leaving 6 bases not matched to a gene. The CDR3 reads CAISGSGTVEKLFF. The CDR3 DNA reads TGTGCCATCAGTGGCTCCGGGACAGTTGAAAAACTGTTTTTT.

The chain uses TRBV28 and TRBJ2-1, with 7 bases that match TRBD2. Germline lookup yields CDR1 MDHEN and CDR2 SYDVKM. CDR3 length equals 16 residues. V dropped 4 bases and J dropped 3; count of bases not matched to a gene: 9. CDR3 in DNA: TGTGCCAGCAGTTCCACCTCTAGCGGATACTACAATGAGCAGTTCTTC. Translation: CASSSTSSGYYNEQFF.

The chain uses TRBV3-1 (or the pseudogene TRBV3-2) and TRBJ2-5; D is unclear. Trimming shortened V by 4 bases and J by 0 bases, and 6 bases separated the two germline ends. The CDR3 runs to 13 residues. Germline V gives CDR1 LGHDT, CDR2 YNNKEL (reference sequence). The CDR3 region has the DNA TGTGCCAGCAGCCTGTCATACCAAGAGACCCAGTACTTC. Protein sequence: CASSLSYQETQYF.

The CDR3 bases are TGTGCCAGCAGCTTATGGGACAGGGTGTCCGGGGAGCTGTTTTTT. Amino acid sequence: CASSLWDRVSGELFF. The chain combines TRBV7-6 with TRBJ2-2; 9 nucleotides align to TRBD1. V was pared by 2 bases and J by 6 bases, with 4 bases of the junction left unmatched. Germline V gives CDR1 SGHVS, CDR2 FNYEAQ. This CDR3 has 15 amino acids. Filled out from reference TRBV7-6 and TRBJ2-2, the complete variable domain reads GAGVSQSPRYKVTKRGQDVALRCDPISGHVSLYWYRQALGQGPEFLTYFNYEAQQDKSGLPNDRFSAERPEGSISTLTIQRTEQRDSAMYRCASSLWDRVSGELFFGEGSRLTVL.

This clone was observed a single time. The CDR3 DNA reads TGTGCCAGCTCACCCAACCCAGGTTATCAGCCCCAGCATTTT. Translating it yields CASSPNPGYQPQHF. J is TRBJ1-5 and V is TRBV18; no clear D. This CDR3 contains 14 residues. With 3 bases removed from V and 5 bases from J, the gap between germline ends came to 11 bases. Germline CDR1 is KGHSH and CDR2 is LQKENI.

The chain's CDR3 is CATSDSSLQGRETQYF. The CDR3 DNA reads TGTGCCACCAGTGATTCGTCGCTACAGGGGAGGGAGACCCAGTACTTC. This chain connects TRBV24-1 to TRBJ2-5, with D possibly matching TRBD1 (7 bases). Germline V gives CDR1 KGHDR, CDR2 SFDVKD. The CDR3 runs 16 residues. Trimming pared 2 bases from V and 5 bases from J, leaving 17 bases between.

The chain links TRBV6-2 or TRBV6-3 to TRBJ2-1; 8 bases fit TRBD1. This CDR3 is built from 13 residues. V dropped 2 bases and J dropped 12; count of bases not matched to a gene: 6. Germline CDR1 MNHEY, CDR2 SVGEGT. The CDR3 here is CASSYRGQVPQFF. The CDR3 nucleotides read TGTGCCAGCAGTTACAGGGGACAGGTACCGCAGTTCTTC.